This T cell receptor beta chain was captured by sequencing in a study of tumor-infiltrating lymphocytes in primary liver carcinoma (dated by TCRdb to 2015 to 2018). Concerning the study at large: Of the five patients (three men and two women, aged 30 to 69 years), four had hepatocellular carcinoma and one had combined HCC and intrahepatic cholangiocarcinoma. Tumors of the five patients were stage T1-T3 N0M0 with maximum diameters of roughly 4.2 to 10 cm. Each sample produced about 3.5 to 8 million productive TCRbeta reads, and read depth showed no significant difference between tissue types. The study combined TCRbeta repertoire sequencing, expression microarrays and whole-exome sequencing across five regions of each liver tumor, with adjacent normal tissue and blood. TCRbeta repertoire sequencing covered roughly 35 specimens from 5 patients: some 25 tumor regions, 5 adjacent noncancerous liver tissues and 5 peripheral blood samples. Agilent mRNA microarray profiling was performed on the 25 tumor region samples to relate TCRbeta repertoire diversity to the local molecular phenotype. Technical replicate repertoires showed high reproducibility, with mean shared-clone rates around 0.91 and correlation coefficients above 0.95.

Total RNA and DNA were co-extracted without cell sorting from approximately 20-30 mg of bulk tissue using the AllPrep DNA/RNA mini kit. Surgical resection was performed in China between 2015 and 2016 on about 5 patients with histopathologically diagnosed primary liver carcinoma. Patients had chronic HBV infection and were treatment-naive at sampling. Each tumor was sampled at five spatially separated regions: the superior, inferior, left-lateral and right-lateral poles and the tumor centre. More than 85% viable tumor cells were found by histology in every tumor sample. Fresh tumor and adjacent tissue pieces were bisected; one half was stored in RNAlater at -80°C, the other sent for histology. This clonotype was seen more than once but under ten times. Its antigen has not been determined. Base qualities are missing; no much larger clone stands one base away. A constant-region primer and ProtoScript II reverse transcriptase were used to reverse-transcribe TCRbeta-specific cDNA from about 500 ng total RNA. The TCRbeta libraries were prepared through three rounds of nested multiplex PCR following a slightly modified ARM-PCR procedure. Multiplex TRBV1-TRBV30 forward primers and a Cbeta reverse primer were used in the first two PCR rounds, each of which was run for roughly 9 cycles. Sample barcodes and Illumina adapters were attached in a final 25-cycle PCR using Deep VentR polymerase. Before sequencing, amplicons of 200-500 bp were gel-purified using a QIAquick gel extraction kit. TCRbeta amplicons were sequenced on an Illumina HiSeq 2500 with 250-bp paired-end reads. The original methods were these. Quality trimming of reads was performed with Trimmomatic v0.33, and paired reads were merged with FLASH v1.2.11 so that full CDR3 sequences could be recovered. V, D and J germline segments were assigned to the rearranged TCRbeta sequences using MiGEC v1.2.1b. Clonotype statistics and Shannon-Wiener diversity indices were computed with VDJtools v1.0.0. Except for diversity analysis, only each sample's 250 most abundant clonotypes were used in subsequent analyses to reduce sampling bias. TCRdb trimmed public reads at Q25 via fastp, called clones via MiXCR and kept in-frame beta chains. Records with the same CDR3 protein are collapsed into one entry carrying the most frequent genes and DNA. TCRdb, not the original authors, processed these V and J calls. Present in this sample are about 99,000 distinct CDR3 sequences, almost 70% of which were seen just once. Just over 9.5% of the sample comes from the top ten.

The CDR3 holds 14 amino acids from the cysteine to the phenylalanine. The entry retains the CDR3 DNA only, 42 bases that are in frame from base 1. Based on the germline V gene, the CDR1 and CDR2 sequences are SNHLY and FYNNEI. Unmatched junction bases come to 6, with V trimmed by 10 bases and J by 2 bases. The research as a whole found: Because only the TCR beta chain was sequenced and unpaired alpha chains were not captured, true repertoire diversity is likely underestimated. Pairs of tumor regions showed greater repertoire overlap (mean about 36%) than tumor-adjacent pairs (roughly 17%) or tumor-blood pairs (approximately 15%), which is consistent with antigen-driven expansion. Only 4 or 5 patients were included in the study, and the authors note that the findings should be validated in a larger study. Because the samples were bulk and unsorted, CD4+ and CD8+ T cell repertoires could not be compared. The top 250 clones accounted for a significantly greater share of the repertoire in tumors than in blood (p = 0.039). Only about 7.5-25% of top clones were found in all five regions of a tumor, suggesting spatial heterogeneity of tumor-infiltrating T cells.

In this chain, TRBV2 is recombined with TRBJ2-1; TRBD2 fits 9 bases in the junction. The sequence came from a woman aged 55-75 years with primary liver carcinoma and hepatitis B virus infection. Material: liver tumor tissue from sampling region 5. Reading the label with the study, this specimen's cell subset or site is: tumor region T5, tumor centre. The CDR3 reads CATPRGRAYNEQFF. Read as DNA, the sequence is TGTGCCACTCCGCGCGGGAGGGCCTACAATGAGCAGTTCTTC.